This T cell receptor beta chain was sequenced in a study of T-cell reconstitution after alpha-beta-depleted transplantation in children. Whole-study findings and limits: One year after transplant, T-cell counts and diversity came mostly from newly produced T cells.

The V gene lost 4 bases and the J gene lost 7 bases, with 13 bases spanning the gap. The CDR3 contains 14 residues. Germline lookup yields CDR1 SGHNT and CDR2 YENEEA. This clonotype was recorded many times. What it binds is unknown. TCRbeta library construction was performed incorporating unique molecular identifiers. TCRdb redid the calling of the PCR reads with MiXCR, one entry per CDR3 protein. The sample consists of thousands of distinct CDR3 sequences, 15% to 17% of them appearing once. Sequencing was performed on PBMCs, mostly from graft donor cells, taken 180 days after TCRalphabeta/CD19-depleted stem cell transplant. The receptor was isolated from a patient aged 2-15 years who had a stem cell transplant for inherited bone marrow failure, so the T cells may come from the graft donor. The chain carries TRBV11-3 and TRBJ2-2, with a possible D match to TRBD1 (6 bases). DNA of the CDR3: TGTGCCAGCAGCTCCCGTAGGGGGAGCGGGGAGCTGTTTTTT. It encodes CASSSRRGSGELFF.